Listed below are T cell receptor beta chains from one sample, sequenced in a study of blood T cell repertoires in COVID-19. The data were produced by immunoSEQ multiplex PCR, yet TCRdb's version contains in-frame clones alone and is incomplete. The repertoire holds some 250,000 clones, with around 87% as singletons. Material: peripheral blood. Every receptor here comes from a woman aged 55-75 years with COVID-19, enrolled during active disease. Each CDR3 is given with its conserved first and last residue. A D gene is named only where the DNA matches it firmly. Clone size appears in some rows only: once, few, many, or a class for an expanded clone.

clone_size	d_call	v_call	j_call	cdr3_aa	cdr3_nt
NA	NA	TRBV3-1/TRBV3-2	TRBJ2-1	CASSQAGLLVGNEQFF	TGTGCCAGCAGCCAAGCGGGACTTCTAGTGGGCAATGAGCAGTTCTTC
NA	NA	TRBV24-1	TRBJ2-1	CATSVPAGGIYEQFF	TGTGCCACCAGTGTCCCGGCGGGCGGGATCTATGAGCAGTTCTTC
NA	NA	TRBV9	TRBJ2-3	CASSVAGAADTQYF	TGTGCCAGCAGCGTAGCGGGAGCGGCAGATACGCAGTATTTT
few	NA	TRBV27	TRBJ1-6	CASGGGGSDSPLHF	TGTGCCAGCGGAGGTGGAGGGAGTGACTCACCCCTCCACTTT
many	NA	TRBV2	TRBJ1-5	CASSEFTGFSNQPQHF	TGTGCCAGCAGTGAATTCACAGGCTTTAGCAATCAGCCCCAGCATTTT
few	TRBD2	TRBV5-1	TRBJ2-7	CASRAGPAGVYYEQYF	TGCGCCAGTCGAGCTGGTCCAGCGGGAGTATACTACGAGCAGTACTTC
few	TRBD1	TRBV9	TRBJ1-2	CASSLDRGGYGYTF	TGTGCCAGCAGCTTGGACAGGGGAGGCTATGGCTACACCTTC
once	TRBD2	TRBV19	TRBJ2-2	CASSALAGGTNTGELFF	TGTGCCAGTAGTGCGCTAGCGGGAGGGACGAACACCGGGGAGCTGTTTTTT
NA	NA	TRBV7-2	TRBJ2-1	CASSREGISYNEQFF	TGTGCCAGCAGCCGGGAAGGGATCTCCTACAATGAGCAGTTCTTC
once	NA	TRBV6-5	TRBJ1-1	CASNRGLNTEAFF	TGTGCCAGCAACCGAGGGTTGAACACTGAAGCTTTCTTT
NA	NA	TRBV5-1	TRBJ1-6	CASSSGRGAFNSPLHF	TGCGCCAGCAGCTCAGGGAGGGGAGCATTTAATTCACCCCTCCACTTT
NA	TRBD1	TRBV10-1	TRBJ1-1	CASSRGGSDTEAFF	TGCGCCAGCAGCCGAGGGGGCTCGGACACTGAAGCTTTCTTT
NA	NA	TRBV7-7	TRBJ2-2	CASSPWATLEGGELFF	TGTGCCAGCAGCCCCTGGGCTACGTTAGAGGGCGGGGAGCTGTTTTTT
once	TRBD2	TRBV15	TRBJ2-1	CATSRDLAGAGRNEQFF	TGTGCCACCAGCAGAGATCTGGCGGGAGCGGGGAGGAATGAGCAGTTCTTC
NA	TRBD1	TRBV19	TRBJ1-2	CASSISRDRRVGYTF	TGTGCCAGTAGTATATCAAGGGACAGGCGCGTCGGCTACACCTTC
NA	NA	TRBV7-9	TRBJ2-2	CASSSVGRYTGELFF	TGTGCCAGCAGCTCCGTGGGGCGTTACACCGGGGAGCTGTTTTTT